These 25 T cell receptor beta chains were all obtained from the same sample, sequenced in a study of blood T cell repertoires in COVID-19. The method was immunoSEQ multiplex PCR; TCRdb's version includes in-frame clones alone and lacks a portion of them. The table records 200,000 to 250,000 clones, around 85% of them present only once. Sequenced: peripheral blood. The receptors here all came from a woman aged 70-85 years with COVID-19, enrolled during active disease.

CDR3 in DNA: TGTGCCAGCAGCCTCGGACTAGCGGGGGTTGAGACCCAGTACTTC. Protein: CASSLGLAGVETQYF. The J gene is TRBJ2-5, the V gene TRBV14; 13 bases are shared with TRBD2. The junction had 4 bases not matched to a gene; V was cut back by 4 bases and J by 5 bases. The length of the CDR3 is 15 residues. In germline, CDR1 is SGHDN, CDR2 FVKESK.

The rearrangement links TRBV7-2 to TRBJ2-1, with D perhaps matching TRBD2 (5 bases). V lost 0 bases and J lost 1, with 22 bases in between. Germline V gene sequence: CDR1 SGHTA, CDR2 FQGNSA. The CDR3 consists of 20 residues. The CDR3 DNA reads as TGTGCCAGCAGCTTAGCGAGGGTAGCATGGGCGGTTACATCCTACAATGAGCAGTTCTTC. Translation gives CASSLARVAWAVTSYNEQFF.

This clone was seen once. DNA of the CDR3: TGTGCCAGCTCACCACAAGGCAGCGTCTCTGGGGCCAACGTCCTGACTTTC. Protein sequence: CASSPQGSVSGANVLTF. The chain recombines TRBV18 with TRBJ2-6; D remains unclear. The CDR3 spans 17 residues. Germline lookup yields CDR1 KGHSH and CDR2 LQKENI. Trimming took off 1 base at V and 0 bases at J, with 10 bases between the two ends.

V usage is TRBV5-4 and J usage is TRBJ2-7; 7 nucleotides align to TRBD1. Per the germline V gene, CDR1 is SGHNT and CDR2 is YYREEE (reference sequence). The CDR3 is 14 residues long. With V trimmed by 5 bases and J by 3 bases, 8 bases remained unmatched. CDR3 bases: TGTGCCAGCAGTCGGCCCGGGACAGTCTACGAGCAGTACTTC. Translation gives CASSRPGTVYEQYF. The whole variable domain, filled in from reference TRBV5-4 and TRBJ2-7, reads ETGVTQSPTHLIKTRGQQVTLRCSSQSGHNTVSWYQQALGQGPQFIFQYYREEENGRGNFPPRFSGLQFPNYSSELNVNALELDDSALYLCASSRPGTVYEQYFGPGTRLTVT.

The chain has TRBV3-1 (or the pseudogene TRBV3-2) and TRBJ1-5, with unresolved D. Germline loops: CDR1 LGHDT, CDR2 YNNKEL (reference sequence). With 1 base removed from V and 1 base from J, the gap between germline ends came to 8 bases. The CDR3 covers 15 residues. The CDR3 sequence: CASSQGTGSNQPQHF. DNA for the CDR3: TGTGCCAGCAGCCAAGGTACGGGGAGCAATCAGCCCCAGCATTTT.

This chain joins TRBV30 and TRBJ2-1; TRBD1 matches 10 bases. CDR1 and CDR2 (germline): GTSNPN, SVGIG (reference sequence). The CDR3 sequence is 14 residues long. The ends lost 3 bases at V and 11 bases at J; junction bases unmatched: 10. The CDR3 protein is CAWRKDSTGGKQFF. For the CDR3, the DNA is TGTGCCTGGAGAAAAGACTCGACAGGGGGCAAGCAGTTCTTC.

CDR3 DNA: TGTGCCAGCAGCTTAGAGGACAGGCTAAGTATAAACTATGGCTACACCTTC. Translating gives CASSLEDRLSINYGYTF. This chain connects TRBV7-9 to TRBJ1-2; the match to TRBD1 covers 7 bases. Unmatched junction bases numbered 10, after V lost 1 base and J lost 2 bases. The CDR3 totals 17 residues. Per the germline V gene, CDR1 is SEHNR and CDR2 is FQNEAQ (reference sequence). The full variable domain, rest sourced from reference TRBV7-9 and TRBJ1-2, is DTGVSQNPRHKITKRGQNVTFRCDPISEHNRLYWYRQTLGQGPEFLTYFQNEAQLEKSRLLSDRFSAERPKGSFSTLEIQRTEQGDSAMYLCASSLEDRLSINYGYTFGSGTRLTVV.

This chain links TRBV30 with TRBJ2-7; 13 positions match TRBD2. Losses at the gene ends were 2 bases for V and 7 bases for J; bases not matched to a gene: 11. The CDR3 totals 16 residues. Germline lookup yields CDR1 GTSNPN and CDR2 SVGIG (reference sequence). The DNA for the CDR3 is TGTGCCTGGAGTAGCGGACTAGCGGGAGCCGGGGGGGAGCAGTACTTC. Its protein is CAWSSGLAGAGGEQYF.

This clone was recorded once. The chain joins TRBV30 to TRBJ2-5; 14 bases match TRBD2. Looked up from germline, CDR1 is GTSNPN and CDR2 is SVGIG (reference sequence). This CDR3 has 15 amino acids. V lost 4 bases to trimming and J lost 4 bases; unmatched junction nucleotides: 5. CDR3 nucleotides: TGTGCCTGGACCGCCGGGACTAGCGGGAGAGAGACCCAGTACTTC. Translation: CAWTAGTSGRETQYF.

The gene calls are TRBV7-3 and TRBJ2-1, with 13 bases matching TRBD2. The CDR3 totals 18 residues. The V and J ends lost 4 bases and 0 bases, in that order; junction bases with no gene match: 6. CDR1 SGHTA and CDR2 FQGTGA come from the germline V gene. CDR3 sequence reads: CASSSGLAGDSSYNEQFF. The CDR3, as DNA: TGTGCCAGCAGCTCCGGACTAGCGGGAGACAGCTCCTACAATGAGCAGTTCTTC.

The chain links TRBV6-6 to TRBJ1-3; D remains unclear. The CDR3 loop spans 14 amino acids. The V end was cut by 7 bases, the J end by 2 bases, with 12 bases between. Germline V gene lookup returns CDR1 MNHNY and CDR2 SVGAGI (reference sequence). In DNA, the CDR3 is TGTGCCAGCACCCGCCAGGATGCTGGAAACACCATATATTTT. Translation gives CASTRQDAGNTIYF.

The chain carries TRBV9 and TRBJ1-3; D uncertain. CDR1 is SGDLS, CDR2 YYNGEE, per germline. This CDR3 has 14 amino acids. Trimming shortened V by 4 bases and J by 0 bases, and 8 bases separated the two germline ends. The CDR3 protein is CASSLFDSGNTIYF. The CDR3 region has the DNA TGTGCCAGCAGCCTATTTGACTCTGGAAACACCATATATTTT.

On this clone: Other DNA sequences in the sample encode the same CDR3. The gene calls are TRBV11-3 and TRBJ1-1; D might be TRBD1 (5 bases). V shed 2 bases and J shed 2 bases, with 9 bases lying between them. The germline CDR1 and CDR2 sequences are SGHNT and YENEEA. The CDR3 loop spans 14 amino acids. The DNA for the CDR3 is TGTGCCAGCAGCTTACGACAGCTAAACACTGAAGCTTTCTTT. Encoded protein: CASSLRQLNTEAFF.

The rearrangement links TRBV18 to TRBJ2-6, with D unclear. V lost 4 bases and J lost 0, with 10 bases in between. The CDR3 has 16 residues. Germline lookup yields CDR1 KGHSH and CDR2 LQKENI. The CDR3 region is CASSQSRVSGANVLTF. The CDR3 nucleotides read TGTGCCAGCTCACAGTCTCGAGTCTCTGGGGCCAACGTCCTGACTTTC.

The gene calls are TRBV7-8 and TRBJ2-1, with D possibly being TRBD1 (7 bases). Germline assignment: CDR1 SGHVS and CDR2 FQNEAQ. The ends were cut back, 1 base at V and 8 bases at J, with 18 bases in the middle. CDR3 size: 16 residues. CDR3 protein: CASSLDGGVGGYEQFF. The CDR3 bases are TGTGCCAGCAGCTTAGACGGGGGTGTAGGGGGCTATGAGCAGTTCTTC.

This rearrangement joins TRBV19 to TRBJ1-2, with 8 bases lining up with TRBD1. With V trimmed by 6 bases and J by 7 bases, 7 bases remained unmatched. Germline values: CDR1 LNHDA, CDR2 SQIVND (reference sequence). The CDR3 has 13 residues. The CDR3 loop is CASSTTGAVGYTF. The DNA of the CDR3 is TGTGCCAGTAGCACGACAGGGGCGGTTGGCTACACCTTC.

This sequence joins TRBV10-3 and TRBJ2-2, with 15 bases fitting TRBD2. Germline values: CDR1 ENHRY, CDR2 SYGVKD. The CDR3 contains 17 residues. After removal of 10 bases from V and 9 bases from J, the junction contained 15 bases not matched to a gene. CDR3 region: CASAGLAGGPERRELFF. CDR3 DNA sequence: TGTGCCAGCGCCGGACTAGCGGGGGGGCCAGAACGTAGGGAGCTGTTTTTT.

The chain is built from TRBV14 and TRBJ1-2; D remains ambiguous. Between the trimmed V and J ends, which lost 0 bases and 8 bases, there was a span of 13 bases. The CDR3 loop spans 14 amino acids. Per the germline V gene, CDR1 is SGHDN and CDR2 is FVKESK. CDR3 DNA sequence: TGTGCCAGCAGCCAAGAGCAATTAGTGAGCGGCTACACCTTC. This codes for CASSQEQLVSGYTF.

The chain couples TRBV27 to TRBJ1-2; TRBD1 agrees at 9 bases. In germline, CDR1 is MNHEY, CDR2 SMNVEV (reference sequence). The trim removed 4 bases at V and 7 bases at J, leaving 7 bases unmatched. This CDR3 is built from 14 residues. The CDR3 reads CASSWDRDIGGYTF. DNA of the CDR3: TGTGCCAGCAGTTGGGACAGGGATATAGGTGGCTACACCTTC.

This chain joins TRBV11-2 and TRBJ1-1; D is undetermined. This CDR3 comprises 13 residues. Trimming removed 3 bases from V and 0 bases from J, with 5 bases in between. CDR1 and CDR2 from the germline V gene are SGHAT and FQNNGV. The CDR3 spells CASSFQVNTEAFF. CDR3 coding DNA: TGTGCCAGCAGCTTCCAGGTGAACACTGAAGCTTTCTTT.

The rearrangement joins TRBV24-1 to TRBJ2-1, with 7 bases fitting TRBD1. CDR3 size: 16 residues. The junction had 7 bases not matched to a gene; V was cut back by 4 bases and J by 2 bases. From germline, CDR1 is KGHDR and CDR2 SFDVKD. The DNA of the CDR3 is TGTGCCACCAGTGACCATGACAGGGCGACCTACAATGAGCAGTTCTTC. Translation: CATSDHDRATYNEQFF.

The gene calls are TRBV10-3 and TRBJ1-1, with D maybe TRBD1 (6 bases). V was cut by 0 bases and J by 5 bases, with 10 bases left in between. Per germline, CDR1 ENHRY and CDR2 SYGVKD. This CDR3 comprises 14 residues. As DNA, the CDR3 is TGTGCCATCAGTGAGTCTCAGGGGATAACTGAAGCTTTCTTT. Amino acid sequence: CAISESQGITEAFF.

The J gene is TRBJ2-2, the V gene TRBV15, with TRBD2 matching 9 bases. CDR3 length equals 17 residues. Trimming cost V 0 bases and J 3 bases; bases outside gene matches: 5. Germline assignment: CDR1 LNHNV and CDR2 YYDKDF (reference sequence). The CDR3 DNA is TGTGCCACCAGCAGAGATGTCGGGACTAGCTACACCGGGGAGCTGTTTTTT. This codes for CATSRDVGTSYTGELFF. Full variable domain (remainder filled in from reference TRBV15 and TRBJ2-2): DAMVIQNPRYQVTQFGKPVTLSCSQTLNHNVMYWYQQKSSQAPKLLFHYYDKDFNNEADTPDNFQSRRPNTSFCFLDIRSPGLGDTAMYLCATSRDVGTSYTGELFFGEGSRLTVL.

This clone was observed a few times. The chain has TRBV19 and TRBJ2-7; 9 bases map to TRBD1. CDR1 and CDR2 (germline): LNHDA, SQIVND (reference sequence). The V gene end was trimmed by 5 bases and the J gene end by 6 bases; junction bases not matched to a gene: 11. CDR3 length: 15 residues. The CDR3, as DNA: TGTGCCAGTAGTGGGGGACAGGGATGGACGGGCGAGCAGTACTTC. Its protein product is CASSGGQGWTGEQYF.

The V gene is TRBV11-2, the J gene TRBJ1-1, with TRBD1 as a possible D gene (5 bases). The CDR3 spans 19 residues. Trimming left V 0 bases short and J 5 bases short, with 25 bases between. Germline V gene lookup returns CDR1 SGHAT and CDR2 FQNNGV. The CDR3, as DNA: TGTGCCAGCAGCTTAGATCGCACAGGTCACATTCCTGGACGGACTGAAGCTTTCTTT. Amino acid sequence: CASSLDRTGHIPGRTEAFF.